One sample yielded the 10 T cell receptor beta chains listed below, sequenced in a study of blood T cell repertoires in COVID-19. TCRdb keeps only in-frame clones here, not all; method: immunoSEQ multiplex PCR. The data show about 270,000 clones, with approximately 86% seen just once and roughly 3.1% held by the top ten. The sample was peripheral blood. These receptors originate from a woman aged 18-30 years with acute or convalescent COVID-19.

This sequence joins TRBV4-3 and TRBJ2-2; the D is unclear. V lost 0 bases and J 3 bases, leaving 8 bases between the germline ends. Germline V gene sequence: CDR1 LGHNA, CDR2 YSLEER. CDR3 size: 15 residues. In DNA, the CDR3 is TGCGCCAGCAGCCAAGATCGGCAGGACACCGGGGAGCTGTTTTTT. It specifies CASSQDRQDTGELFF.

This clone was seen a handful of times. V and J are TRBV27 and TRBJ1-4; 10 nucleotides match TRBD1. The CDR3 extends over 15 amino acids. In germline, CDR1 is MNHEY, CDR2 SMNVEV (reference sequence). Trimming cost V 4 bases and J 8 bases; bases outside gene matches: 7. CDR3 sequence (DNA): TGTGCCAGCAGTTCACCCGGGACAGGGGAGGAAAAACTGTTTTTT. Protein: CASSSPGTGEEKLFF.

CDR3 coding DNA: TGTGCCAGCAGCCAATATCAAGAGACCCAGTACTTC. Its protein product is CASSQYQETQYF. This chain connects TRBV14 to TRBJ2-5; D remains unclear. The length of the CDR3 is 12 residues. The germline V gene has CDR1 SGHDN and CDR2 FVKESK. The V end lost 2 bases, the J end lost 2 bases, and 3 bases lay between the germline ends.

The rearrangement joins TRBV11-3 to TRBJ2-2; TRBD2 is a possible D gene (7 bases). CDR3 length equals 15 residues. Trimming pared 1 base from V and 7 bases from J, leaving 13 bases between. Germline CDR1 is SGHNT and CDR2 is YENEEA. CDR3 amino acids: CASSLAAGANGELFF. Here the CDR3 DNA reads TGTGCCAGCAGCTTAGCGGCGGGGGCGAACGGGGAGCTGTTTTTT.

The chain uses TRBV19 and TRBJ1-1; 10 nucleotides match TRBD1. The CDR3 contains 14 residues. Trimming cost V 7 bases and J 6 bases; bases outside gene matches: 8. Germline values: CDR1 LNHDA, CDR2 SQIVND (reference sequence). The CDR3, as DNA: TGTGCCAGTAATGCCGGGACAGGGGTTTCTGAAGCTTTCTTT. It specifies CASNAGTGVSEAFF.

In DNA, the CDR3 is TGCAGCATTCGCCCCGGGACTAGCGGGATGGAGACCCAGTACTTC. Translating gives CSIRPGTSGMETQYF. This chain connects TRBV29-1 to TRBJ2-5; TRBD2 matches at 13 bases. The germline CDR1 and CDR2 sequences are SQVTM and ANQGSEA. Trimming cost V 8 bases and J 5 bases; bases outside gene matches: 11. CDR3 length: 15 amino acids.

This clone was found many times. The chain couples TRBV19 to TRBJ1-5, with 11 bases identical to TRBD1. J was trimmed by 2 bases and V by 6 bases; bases with no gene match: 18. Germline V gene sequence: CDR1 LNHDA, CDR2 SQIVND (reference sequence). The CDR3 sequence is 20 residues long. The DNA of the CDR3 is TGTGCCAGTAGCCCAACCGCCGGGACAGGGGGTTTATGGGGCAATCAGCCCCAGCATTTT. Translating gives CASSPTAGTGGLWGNQPQHF. Full variable domain (outside the CDR3, taken from reference TRBV19 and TRBJ1-5): DGGITQSPKYLFRKEGQNVTLSCEQNLNHDAMYWYRQDPGQGLRLIYYSQIVNDFQKGDIAEGYSVSREKKESFPLTVTSAQKNPTAFYLCASSPTAGTGGLWGNQPQHFGDGTRLSIL.

The chain links TRBV5-6 to TRBJ2-7; the D gene is possibly TRBD1 (6 bases). In germline, CDR1 is SGHDT, CDR2 YYEEEE. The V gene lost 4 bases and the J gene lost 1 base, with 12 bases spanning the gap. CDR3 length equals 14 residues. DNA of the CDR3: TGTGCCAGCAGCCCATGGGGGACATCCTACGAGCAGTACTTC. Protein: CASSPWGTSYEQYF. The whole variable domain, filled in from reference TRBV5-6 and TRBJ2-7, reads DAGVTQSPTHLIKTRGQQVTLRCSPKSGHDTVSWYQQALGQGPQFIFQYYEEEERQRGNFPDRFSGHQFPNYSSELNVNALLLGDSALYLCASSPWGTSYEQYFGPGTRLTVT.

The sample holds one count of this clone. The rearrangement uses TRBV9 and TRBJ1-1; D is undetermined. Germline lookup yields CDR1 SGDLS and CDR2 YYNGEE. The CDR3 has 14 amino acids. V lost 2 bases to trimming and J lost 1 base, with 9 bases between them. CDR3 sequence reads: CASSVEGSNTEAFF. CDR3 nucleotide sequence: TGTGCCAGCAGCGTCGAGGGTTCGAACACTGAAGCTTTCTTT.

The chain joins TRBV30 to TRBJ1-4; D gene uncertain. CDR1 GTSNPN and CDR2 SVGIG come from the germline V gene (reference sequence). This CDR3 comprises 13 residues. The V and J ends lost 7 bases and 3 bases respectively, with 12 bases between them. The CDR3 loop reads CASGGQSNEKLFF. The CDR3 DNA reads as TGTGCCTCTGGAGGGCAGTCTAATGAAAAACTGTTTTTT.